The rows below give T cell receptor beta chains drawn from one sample of a study of CD8+ T cells in alopecia areata. Clones were read by immunoSEQ multiplex PCR, and TCRdb kept only the in-frame ones, dropping some. The sample holds over 150,000 clones, roughly 65% seen once. The sample was CD4+ T cells sorted from blood, taken at week 0. All receptors derive from a human donor with alopecia areata. CDR3s leave out the opening cysteine and the closing phenylalanine or tryptophan. Each record gives: J gene, V gene, CDR3 protein.

J: TRBJ2-3
V: TRBV15
CDR3: ATSRGLAADTQY

J: TRBJ2-1
V: TRBV5-1
CDR3: ASSLEGQGGYNEQF

J: TRBJ2-1
V: TRBV11-2
CDR3: ASSLGGGNSGSEQF

J: TRBJ2-6
V: TRBV9
CDR3: ASSVGQANVLT

J: TRBJ2-3
V: TRBV2
CDR3: ASSQAGPTDTQY

J: TRBJ1-5
V: TRBV29-1
CDR3: SVETGPHQPQH

J: TRBJ2-7
V: TRBV9
CDR3: ASSVSGQLDYEQY

J: TRBJ1-4
V: TRBV29-1
CDR3: SAGGGTNEKLF

J: TRBJ2-3
V: TRBV9
CDR3: ASSVAGLAETDTQY

J: TRBJ2-1
V: TRBV29-1
CDR3: SDRLANEQF

J: TRBJ2-3
V: TRBV29-1
CDR3: SVDLGGSTDTQY

J: TRBJ1-6
V: TRBV30
CDR3: AWSGNSPLH

J: TRBJ1-2
V: TRBV4-3
CDR3: ASSQERGYGYT

J: TRBJ1-1
V: TRBV7-2
CDR3: ASSLDFSREAF

J: TRBJ2-7
V: TRBV5-1
CDR3: ASSQVDPSTYEQY

J: TRBJ2-7
V: TRBV4-3
CDR3: ATRESSFNWY

J: TRBJ1-5
V: TRBV12-5
CDR3: ASGLVNQPQH

J: TRBJ1-2
V: TRBV11-2
CDR3: ATQTEGYGYT

J: TRBJ1-1
V: TRBV30
CDR3: AWSVGLVNTEAF

J: TRBJ2-5
V: TRBV11-2
CDR3: ASAAAGQETQY

J: TRBJ1-1
V: TRBV29-1
CDR3: SASVMNTEAF

J: TRBJ1-6
V: TRBV10-3
CDR3: AITARANSPLH

J: TRBJ2-5
V: TRBV30
CDR3: AWSSYPRTAEETQY

J: TRBJ2-3
V: TRBV7-2
CDR3: ASSLARTDTQY

J: TRBJ1-1
V: TRBV5-1
CDR3: ASSPDMNTEAF

J: TRBJ2-7
V: TRBV7-9
CDR3: ASTLRGGLTYEQY

J: TRBJ1-4
V: TRBV4-1
CDR3: ASSQVPTNEKLF

J: TRBJ2-7
V: TRBV11-2
CDR3: ASSSRSGDRAYEQY

J: TRBJ2-1
V: TRBV14
CDR3: ASSPQF

J: TRBJ2-3
V: TRBV30
CDR3: AWSVLTDTQY

J: TRBJ1-1
V: TRBV7-9
CDR3: ASSPLGTGVTEAF

J: TRBJ2-2
V: TRBV25-1
CDR3: ASSENTGELF

J: TRBJ2-2
V: TRBV7-3
CDR3: ASSLIHTGELF